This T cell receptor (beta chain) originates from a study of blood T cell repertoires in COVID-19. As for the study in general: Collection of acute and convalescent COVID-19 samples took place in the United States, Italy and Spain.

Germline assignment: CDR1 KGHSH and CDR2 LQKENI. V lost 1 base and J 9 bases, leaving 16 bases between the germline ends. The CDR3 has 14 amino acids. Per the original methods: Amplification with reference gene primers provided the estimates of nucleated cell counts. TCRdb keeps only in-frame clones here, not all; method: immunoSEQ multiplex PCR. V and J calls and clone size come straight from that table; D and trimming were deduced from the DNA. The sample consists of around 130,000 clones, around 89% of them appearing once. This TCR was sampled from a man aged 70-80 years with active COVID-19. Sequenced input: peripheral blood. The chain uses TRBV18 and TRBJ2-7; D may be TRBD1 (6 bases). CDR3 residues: CASSPQTGLAAQYF. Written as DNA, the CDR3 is TGTGCCAGCTCACCACAAACAGGGCTCGCGGCGCAGTACTTC.